This passage covers 13 T cell receptor beta chains from one sample sequenced in a study of T cells after yellow fever vaccination. MiXCR, applied by TCRdb to the 5' RACE reads, yields one record per CDR3 protein. The sample has around 610,000 distinct CDR3 sequences, about 13% seen once; the top ten hold 11% to 15%. The source material was PBMCs, sampled on the day of the yellow fever booster vaccination. The receptors stem from a young man who received the YFV17D yellow fever vaccine.

The rearrangement joins TRBV7-2 to TRBJ2-2; D remains unclear. This CDR3 is built from 13 residues. The V and J ends lost 8 bases and 5 bases respectively, with 12 bases between them. Germline V gene lookup returns CDR1 SGHTA and CDR2 FQGNSA. CDR3 loop: CASAHSATGELFF. The DNA of the CDR3 is TGTGCCAGCGCCCATTCGGCTACCGGGGAGCTGTTTTTT.

This clonotype appeared a few times. This rearrangement joins TRBV4-3 to TRBJ2-7; 15 nucleotides line up with TRBD2. V lost 3 bases and J lost 4; bases outside the gene matches: 1. Per the germline V gene, CDR1 is LGHNA and CDR2 is YSLEER. This CDR3 contains 15 residues. The CDR3 loop reads CASSHGTSGRYEQYF. The CDR3 nucleotides are TGCGCCAGCAGCCATGGGACTAGCGGGAGGTACGAGCAGTACTTC.

The rearrangement joins TRBV3-1 to TRBJ1-5; D perhaps matches TRBD1 (5 bases). V was cut by 5 bases and J by 6 bases, with 14 bases left in between. The CDR3 is made up of 14 amino acids. CDR1 is LGHDT, CDR2 YNNKEL, per germline (reference sequence). The CDR3: CASSKRGRSQPQHF. CDR3 in DNA: TGTGCCAGCAGCAAAAGGGGTAGGAGTCAGCCCCAGCATTTT.

This chain joins TRBV5-8 and TRBJ2-2; 8 bases are shared with TRBD2. The length of the CDR3 is 17 residues. The trim removed 4 bases at V and 4 bases at J, leaving 12 bases unmatched. Germline CDR1 is SGHTS and CDR2 is YDEGEE. CDR3 nucleotides: TGTGCCAGCAGCCCCTCATCGTCGGCGGGAGGCACCGGGGAGCTGTTTTTT. Encoded protein: CASSPSSSAGGTGELFF.

The chain links TRBV9 to TRBJ2-1, with D perhaps given as TRBD1 or TRBD2 (5 bases each). V dropped 3 bases and J dropped 0 bases, with 13 bases sitting between them. The CDR3 length is 16 residues. CDR1 is SGDLS, CDR2 YYNGEE, per germline. The CDR3 sequence: CASSATGAISYNEQFF. Here the CDR3 DNA reads TGTGCCAGCAGCGCCACCGGGGCCATCTCCTACAATGAGCAGTTCTTC.

This chain connects TRBV6-2 or TRBV6-3 to TRBJ2-5; D possibly corresponds to TRBD2 (5 bases). The germline CDR1 and CDR2 sequences are MNHEY and SVGEGT. The germline V and J ends were trimmed by 6 bases and 2 bases, with 10 bases remaining between them. The CDR3 spans 13 residues. CDR3 protein: CASRAPGQETQYF. As DNA, the CDR3 is TGTGCCAGCAGAGCACCGGGGCAAGAGACCCAGTACTTC.

The V call is TRBV20-1, the J call TRBJ1-2; 10 bases line up with TRBD1. V was pared by 5 bases and J by 4 bases, with 4 bases of the junction left unmatched. This CDR3 is 13 amino acids long. Germline-derived CDR1 and CDR2 are DFQATT and SNEGSKA (reference sequence). Written as DNA, the CDR3 is TGCAGTGCTGCGGACAGGGGGACCTATGGCTACACCTTC. This gives the protein CSAADRGTYGYTF.

This clonotype was recorded at least ten times. The rearrangement joins TRBV12-3 or TRBV12-4 to TRBJ2-5; the D is unclear. Between the trimmed V and J ends, which lost 6 bases and 5 bases, there was a span of 7 bases. This CDR3 is 11 amino acids long. DNA of the CDR3: TGTGCCAGCAGCTTAATGGAGACCCAGTACTTC. This sequence encodes CASSLMETQYF.

This clonotype showed up just a few times. The chain uses TRBV30 and TRBJ2-1, with 7 bases identical to TRBD1. V shed 1 base and J 3 bases; nucleotides not matched to a gene: 9. The CDR3 loop spans 16 amino acids. Germline lookup yields CDR1 GTSNPN and CDR2 SVGIG (reference sequence). DNA of the CDR3: TGTGCCTGGAGTGACAAAACTGGGACAGTCTACAATGAGCAGTTCTTC. This translates into CAWSDKTGTVYNEQFF.

V and J are TRBV20-1 and TRBJ2-1; 7 nucleotides match TRBD2. The CDR3 is 15 amino acids. J was trimmed by 4 bases and V by 6 bases; bases with no gene match: 12. Germline CDR1 DFQATT, CDR2 SNEGSKA (reference sequence). CDR3 sequence (DNA): TGCAGTGCCACCACCCCCGGGAGGAGGTACAATGAGCAGTTCTTC. This translates into CSATTPGRRYNEQFF.

This clonotype has ten or more counts. This rearrangement joins TRBV5-5 to TRBJ2-2, with D tentatively TRBD2 (6 bases). V lost 0 bases and J 0 bases, leaving 9 bases between the germline ends. The length of the CDR3 is 16 residues. Germline V CDR1 and CDR2: SGHKS, YYEKEE (reference sequence). The CDR3, as DNA: TGTGCCAGCAGCTTGGTCGGGACTGCGAACACCGGGGAGCTGTTTTTT. Amino acid sequence: CASSLVGTANTGELFF.

V gene TRBV12-3 or TRBV12-4 combines with J gene TRBJ2-1; 11 bases agree with TRBD2. V lost 6 bases and J lost 6; bases outside the gene matches: 7. The CDR3 spans 15 residues. CDR3 coding DNA: TGTGCCAGCAGGACGACTAGCGGGACAATCAATGAGCAGTTCTTC. Encoded protein: CASRTTSGTINEQFF.

This clonotype was observed at least ten times. The chain combines TRBV5-5 with TRBJ2-5; 13 bases are shared with TRBD2. Germline values: CDR1 SGHKS, CDR2 YYEKEE (reference sequence). The CDR3 length is 15 residues. Trimming took 1 base from V and 4 from J; bases not matched to a gene: 1. CDR3 region: CASSLTSGRAETQYF. CDR3 nucleotides: TGTGCCAGCAGCTTGACTAGCGGGAGGGCAGAGACCCAGTACTTC.